This T cell receptor (beta chain) was profiled in a study of vaccination and CD4 T cells after COVID-19. Study at large: Every participant was given two doses of BNT162b2 or mRNA-1273 vaccine.

An Oncomine TCR Beta short-read assay was used to sequence the DNA from cultured CD4+ T cells. MiXCR, applied by TCRdb to the PCR reads, yields one record per CDR3 protein. The table includes more than 13,000 distinct CDR3 sequences, over 45% detected once. Treatment given: roughly 10-day PBMC culture with coronavirus spike peptide pools or control peptides (ViraFEST assay). From the roughly ten-day cultures, CD4+ T cells were isolated by negative selection. This CDR3 region has 14 residues. V shed 5 bases and J shed 5 bases, with 16 bases lying between them. In germline, CDR1 is SEHNR, CDR2 FQNEAQ (reference sequence). As for this clonotype: Its specificity is not known.

V gene TRBV7-9 combines with J gene TRBJ2-7; unclear D gene. This material consisted of CD4+ T cells from blood, cultured in vitro, taken before SARS-CoV-2 vaccination. This clonotype was obtained from a human donor who had recovered from COVID-19. DNA for the CDR3: TGTGCCAGCAGCCTTAGGACCCTTCTCGACGAGCAGTACTTC. It encodes CASSLRTLLDEQYF.